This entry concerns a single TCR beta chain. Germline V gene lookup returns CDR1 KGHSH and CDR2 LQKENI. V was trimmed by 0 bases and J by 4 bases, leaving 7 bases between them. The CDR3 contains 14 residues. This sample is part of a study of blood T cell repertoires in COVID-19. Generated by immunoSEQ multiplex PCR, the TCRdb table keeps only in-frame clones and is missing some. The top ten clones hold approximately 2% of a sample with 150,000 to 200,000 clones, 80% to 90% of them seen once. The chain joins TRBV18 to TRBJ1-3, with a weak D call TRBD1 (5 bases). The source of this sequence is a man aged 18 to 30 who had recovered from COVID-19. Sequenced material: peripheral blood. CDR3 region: CASSPPGPGNTIYF. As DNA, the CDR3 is TGTGCCAGCTCACCACCGGGGCCAGGAAACACCATATATTTT.